This T cell receptor (beta chain) was identified in a study of shared clonotypes between healthy human individuals. The data were produced by immunoSEQ multiplex PCR, yet TCRdb's version contains in-frame clones alone and is incomplete. The sample holds roughly 2.4 million clones, 95% seen once. Between the trimmed V and J ends, which lost 5 bases and 3 bases, there was a span of 4 bases. CDR1 and CDR2 from the germline V gene are SGHTA and FQGNSA. The CDR3 is made up of 11 amino acids. The origin of this receptor is a man aged 18-30 years in good health. What was sequenced was naive CD4+ T cells sorted from blood. Subset: CD45RA+ positively selected. The gene calls are TRBV7-2 and TRBJ2-5; D is unclear. CDR3 loop: CASSAEETQYF. In DNA form, the CDR3 reads TGTGCCAGCAGCGCGGAAGAGACCCAGTACTTC.